Included here is one TCR beta chain sequence, with context. Authors' methods: Cell counts per sample came from amplifying reference gene primers. Produced via immunoSEQ multiplex PCR; TCRdb's table is partial and in-frame only. The V and J calls and clone size are taken from that table; D and trimming were inferred from the DNA. The sample yields 230,000 or so clones, around 84% seen once. In the 2 weeks before study entry, exposed participants met a COVID-19 case, which was PCR-confirmed or clinician-diagnosed. The entry originates in a study of blood T cell repertoires in COVID-19. Study-wide background: The United States, Italy and Spain were the sources of the acute and convalescent COVID-19 samples. Sources were T cells, B-cell-depleted T cells, or PBMCs; the material itself was cDNA or gDNA.

CDR1 and CDR2 from the germline V gene are SGHRS and YFSETQ. V was cut by 5 bases and J by 4 bases, with 19 bases left in between. The CDR3 runs to 17 residues. The source of this sequence is a woman between 45 and 60 years old who had been exposed to COVID-19. Sequencing was carried out using PBMCs or T cells enriched from blood (not recorded which). This chain uses TRBV5-1 with TRBJ2-6; TRBD2 is a possible D gene (7 bases). The CDR3 DNA reads as TGCGCCAGCAGTTCAGTCGGGGGGCATCTCGGGGCCAACGTCCTGACTTTC. Its protein is CASSSVGGHLGANVLTF.